This T cell receptor (beta chain) stems from a study of cytomegalovirus exposure and HLA in healthy donors. Amplification used 60 Vbeta primers and 13 Jbeta primers. TCRdb's copy holds only in-frame clones and misses some; the assay was immunoSEQ multiplex PCR. The sample data list tens of thousands of clones. Germline V gene lookup returns CDR1 MNHNS and CDR2 SASEGT. The CDR3 is 14 amino acids. The junction had 5 bases not matched to a gene; V was cut back by 6 bases and J by 2 bases. Material: PBMCs. This TCR was recovered from a woman aged 25-40 years in good health and CMV-seronegative. The V and J genes are TRBV6-1 and TRBJ2-7; 9 nucleotides align to TRBD2. This CDR3 reads CASSPTSGPYEQYF. The CDR3 DNA follows: TGTGCCAGCAGCCCGACTAGCGGCCCCTACGAGCAGTACTTC.